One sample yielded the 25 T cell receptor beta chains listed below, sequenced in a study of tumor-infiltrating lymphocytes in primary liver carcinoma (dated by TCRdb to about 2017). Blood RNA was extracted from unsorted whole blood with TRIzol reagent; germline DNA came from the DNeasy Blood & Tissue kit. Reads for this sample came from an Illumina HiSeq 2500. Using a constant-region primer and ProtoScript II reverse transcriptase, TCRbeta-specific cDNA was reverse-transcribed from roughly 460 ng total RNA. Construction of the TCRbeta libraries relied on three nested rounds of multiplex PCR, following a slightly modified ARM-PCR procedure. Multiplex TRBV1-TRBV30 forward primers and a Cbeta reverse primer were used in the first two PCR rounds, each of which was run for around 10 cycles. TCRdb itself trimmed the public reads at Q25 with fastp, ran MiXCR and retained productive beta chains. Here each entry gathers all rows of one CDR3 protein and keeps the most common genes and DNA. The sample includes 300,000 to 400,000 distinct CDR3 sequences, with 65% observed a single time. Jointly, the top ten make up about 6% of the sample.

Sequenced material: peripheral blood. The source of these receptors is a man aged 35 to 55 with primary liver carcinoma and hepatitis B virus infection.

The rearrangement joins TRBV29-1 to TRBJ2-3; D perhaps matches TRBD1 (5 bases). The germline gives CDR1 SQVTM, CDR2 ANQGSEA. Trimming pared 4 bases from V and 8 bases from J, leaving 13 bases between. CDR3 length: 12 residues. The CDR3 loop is CSVVAGWTTQYF. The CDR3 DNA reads TGCAGCGTTGTAGCAGGGTGGACTACGCAGTATTTT.

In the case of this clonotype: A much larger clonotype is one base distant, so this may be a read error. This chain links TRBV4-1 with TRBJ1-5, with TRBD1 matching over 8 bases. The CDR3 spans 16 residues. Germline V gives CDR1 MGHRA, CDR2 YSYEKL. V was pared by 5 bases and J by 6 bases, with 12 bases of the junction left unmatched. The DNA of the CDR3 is TGCGCCAGCAGCTATTCAGGACAGGGAGTGGGTCAGCCCCAGCATTTT. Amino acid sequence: CASSYSGQGVGQPQHF.

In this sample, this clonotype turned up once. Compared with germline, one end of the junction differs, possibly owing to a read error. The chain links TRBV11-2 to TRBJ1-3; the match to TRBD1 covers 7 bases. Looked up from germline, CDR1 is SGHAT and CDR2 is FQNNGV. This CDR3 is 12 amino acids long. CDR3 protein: CAGSLDPTGRYF. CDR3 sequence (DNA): TGTGCCGGCAGCTTAGACCCGACAGGGAGATATTTT.

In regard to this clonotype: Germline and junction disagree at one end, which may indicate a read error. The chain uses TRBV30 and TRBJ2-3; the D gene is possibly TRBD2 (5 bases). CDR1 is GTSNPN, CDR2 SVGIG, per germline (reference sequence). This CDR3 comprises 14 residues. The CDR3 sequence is CARSVPAATDTQYF. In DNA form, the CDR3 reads TGTGCCCGGAGTGTACCAGCGGCAACAGATACGCAGTATTTT.

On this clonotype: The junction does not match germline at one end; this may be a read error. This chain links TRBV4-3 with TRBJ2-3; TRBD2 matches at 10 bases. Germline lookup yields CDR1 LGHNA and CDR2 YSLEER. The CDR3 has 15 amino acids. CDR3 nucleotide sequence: TGCGCCAGCAGCACCGGACTAGCGGACACAGATAAGCAGTATTTT. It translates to CASSTGLADTDKQYF.

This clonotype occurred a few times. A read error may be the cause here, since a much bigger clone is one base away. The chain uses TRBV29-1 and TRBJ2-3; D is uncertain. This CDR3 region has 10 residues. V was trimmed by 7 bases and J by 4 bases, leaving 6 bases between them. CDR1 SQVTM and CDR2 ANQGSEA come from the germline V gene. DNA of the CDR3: TGCAGCGACGTCGCAGATACGCAGTATTTT. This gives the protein CSDVADTQYF.

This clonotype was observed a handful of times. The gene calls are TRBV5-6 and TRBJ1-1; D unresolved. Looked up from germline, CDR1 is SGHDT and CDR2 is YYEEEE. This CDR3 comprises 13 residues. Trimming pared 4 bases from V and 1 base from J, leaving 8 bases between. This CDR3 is CASSADGNTEAFF. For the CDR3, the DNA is TGTGCCAGCAGCGCCGACGGGAACACTGAAGCTTTCTTT.

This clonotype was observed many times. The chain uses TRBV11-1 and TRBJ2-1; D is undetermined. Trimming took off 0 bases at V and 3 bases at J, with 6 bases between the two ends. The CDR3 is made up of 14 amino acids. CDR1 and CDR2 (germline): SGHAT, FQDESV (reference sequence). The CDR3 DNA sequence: TGTGCCAGCAGCTTAGCGGGGATCTACAATGAGCAGTTCTTC. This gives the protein CASSLAGIYNEQFF.

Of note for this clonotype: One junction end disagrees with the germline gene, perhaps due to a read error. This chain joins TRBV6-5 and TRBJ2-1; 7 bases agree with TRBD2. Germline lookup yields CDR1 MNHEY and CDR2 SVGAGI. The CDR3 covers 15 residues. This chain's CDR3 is CAGSYWEGVVNEQFF. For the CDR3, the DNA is TGTGCCGGCAGTTACTGGGAGGGAGTTGTCAATGAGCAGTTCTTC.

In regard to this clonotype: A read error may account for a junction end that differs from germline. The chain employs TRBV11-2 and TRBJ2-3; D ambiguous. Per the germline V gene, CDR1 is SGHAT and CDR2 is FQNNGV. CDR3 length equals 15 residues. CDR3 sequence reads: CVSSYTRSYSDTQYF. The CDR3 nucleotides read TGTGTCAGCAGCTACACCAGGTCTTACTCAGATACGCAGTATTTT.

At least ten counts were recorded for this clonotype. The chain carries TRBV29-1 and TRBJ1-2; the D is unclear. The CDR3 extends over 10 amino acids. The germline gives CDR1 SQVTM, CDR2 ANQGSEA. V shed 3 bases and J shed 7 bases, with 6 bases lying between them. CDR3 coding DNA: TGCAGCGTTGATCTTCGTGGCTACACCTTC. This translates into CSVDLRGYTF.

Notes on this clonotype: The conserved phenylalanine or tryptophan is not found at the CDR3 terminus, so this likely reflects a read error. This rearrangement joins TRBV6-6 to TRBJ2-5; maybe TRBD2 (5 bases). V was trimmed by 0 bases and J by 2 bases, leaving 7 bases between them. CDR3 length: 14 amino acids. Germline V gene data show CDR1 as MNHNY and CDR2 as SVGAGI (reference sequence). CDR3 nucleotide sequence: TGTGCCAGCAGTTACTCGGGAGAACAAGAGACCCAGTACTAC. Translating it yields CASSYSGEQETQYY.

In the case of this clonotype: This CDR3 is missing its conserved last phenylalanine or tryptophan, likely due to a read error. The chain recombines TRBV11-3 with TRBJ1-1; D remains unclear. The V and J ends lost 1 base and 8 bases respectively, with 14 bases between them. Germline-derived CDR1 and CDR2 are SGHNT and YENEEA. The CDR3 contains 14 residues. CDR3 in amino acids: CASSLGSPGTEAFI. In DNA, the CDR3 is TGTGCCAGCAGCTTAGGATCCCCGGGCACAGAAGCTTTCATT.

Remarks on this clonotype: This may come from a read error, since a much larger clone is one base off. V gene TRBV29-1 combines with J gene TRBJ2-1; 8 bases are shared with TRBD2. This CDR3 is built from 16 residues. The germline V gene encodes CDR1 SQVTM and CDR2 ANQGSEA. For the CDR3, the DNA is TGCAACGTTGAAGATCTCGGAGCGGGAGCTCTAGATGAGCAGTTCTTC. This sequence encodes CNVEDLGAGALDEQFF.

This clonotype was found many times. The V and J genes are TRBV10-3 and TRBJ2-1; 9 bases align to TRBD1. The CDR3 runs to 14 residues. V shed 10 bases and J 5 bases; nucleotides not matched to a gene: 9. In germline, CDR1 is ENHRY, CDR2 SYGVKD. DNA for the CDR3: TGTGCCACCAGGGGTACAGGGGGCAACAATGAGCAGTTCTTC. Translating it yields CATRGTGGNNEQFF.

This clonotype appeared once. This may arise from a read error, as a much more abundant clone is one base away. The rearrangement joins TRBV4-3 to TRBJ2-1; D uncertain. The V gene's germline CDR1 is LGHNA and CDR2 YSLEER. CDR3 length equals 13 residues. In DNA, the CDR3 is TGCGCCAGCAGCCAAGATCAAGGTTTGAAGCAGCTCTTC. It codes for CASSQDQGLKQLF.

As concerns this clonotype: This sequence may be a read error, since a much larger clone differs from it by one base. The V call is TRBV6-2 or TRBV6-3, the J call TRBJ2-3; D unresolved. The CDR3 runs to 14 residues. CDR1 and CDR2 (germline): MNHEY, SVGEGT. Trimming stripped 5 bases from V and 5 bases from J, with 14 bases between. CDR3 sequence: CASSTNFAIDTQYF. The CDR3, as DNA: TGTGCCAGCAGTACAAACTTCGCCATAGATACGCAGTATTTT.

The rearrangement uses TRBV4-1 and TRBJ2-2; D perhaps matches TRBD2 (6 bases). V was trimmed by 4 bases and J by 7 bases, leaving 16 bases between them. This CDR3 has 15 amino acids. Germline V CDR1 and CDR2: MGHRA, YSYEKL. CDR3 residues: CASSPLTGAGGELFF. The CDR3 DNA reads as TGCGCCAGCAGCCCCCTCACGGGAGCGGGCGGGGAGCTGTTTTTT.

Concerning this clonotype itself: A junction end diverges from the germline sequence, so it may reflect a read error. The CDR3 spells CASSPGGLAGLYNEQLF. DNA for the CDR3: TGTGCCAGCAGCCCTGGGGGACTAGCGGGGCTCTACAATGAGCAGTTGTTC. The chain joins TRBV7-9 to TRBJ2-1, with TRBD2 identical over 13 bases. Germline V lookup: CDR1 SEHNR, CDR2 FQNEAQ (reference sequence). The CDR3 is 17 residues long.

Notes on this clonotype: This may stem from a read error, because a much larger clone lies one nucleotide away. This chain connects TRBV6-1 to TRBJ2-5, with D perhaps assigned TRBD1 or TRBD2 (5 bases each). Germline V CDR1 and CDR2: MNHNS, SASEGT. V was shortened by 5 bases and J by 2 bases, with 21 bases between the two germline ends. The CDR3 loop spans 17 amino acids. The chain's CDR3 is CASSHPGRDGVQETQYF. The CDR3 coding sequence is TGTGCCAGCAGTCATCCCGGCCGGGACGGGGTGCAAGAGACCCAGTACTTC.

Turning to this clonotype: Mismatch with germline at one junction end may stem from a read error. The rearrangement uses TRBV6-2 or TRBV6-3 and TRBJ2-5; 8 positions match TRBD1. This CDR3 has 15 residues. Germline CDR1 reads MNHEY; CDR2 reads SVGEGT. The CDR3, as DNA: TGTGCCAGCGGTTACAACGCCAGGGGGCAAGAGACCCTGTACTTC. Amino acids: CASGYNARGQETLYF.

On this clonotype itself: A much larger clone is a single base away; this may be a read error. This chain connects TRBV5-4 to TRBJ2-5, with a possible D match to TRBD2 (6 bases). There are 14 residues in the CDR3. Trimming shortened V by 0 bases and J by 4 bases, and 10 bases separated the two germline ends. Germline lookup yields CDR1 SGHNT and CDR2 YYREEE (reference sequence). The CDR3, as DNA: TGTGCCAGCAGCTTGGTCGGGGGTAGAGAGACCCAGTACTTC. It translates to CASSLVGGRETQYF.

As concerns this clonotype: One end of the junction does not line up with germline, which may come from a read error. CDR3 coding DNA: TGTGCCACCTATACCTGGAGGGTCTCCGGAGAGCTGTTTTTT. Translating it yields CATYTWRVSGELFF. The chain couples TRBV6-1 to TRBJ2-2, with a tentative D call TRBD2 (6 bases). The germline CDR1 and CDR2 sequences are MNHNS and SASEGT. The CDR3 covers 14 residues.

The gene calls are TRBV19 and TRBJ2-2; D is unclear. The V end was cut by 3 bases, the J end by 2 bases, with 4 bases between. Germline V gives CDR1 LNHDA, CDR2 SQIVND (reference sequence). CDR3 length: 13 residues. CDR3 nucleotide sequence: TGTGCCAGTAGTATTTACAACACCGGGGAGCTGTTTTTT. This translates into CASSIYNTGELFF.

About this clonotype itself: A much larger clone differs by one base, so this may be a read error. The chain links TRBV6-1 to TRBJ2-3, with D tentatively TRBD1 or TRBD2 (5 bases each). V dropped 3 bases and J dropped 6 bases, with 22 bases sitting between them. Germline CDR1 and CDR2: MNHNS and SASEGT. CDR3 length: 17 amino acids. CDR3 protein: CASSESPGRGAGDTQYF. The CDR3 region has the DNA TGTGCCAGCAGTGAGTCTCCGGGACGGGGTGCAGGGGATACGCAGTATTTT.